This T cell receptor beta chain emerged from a study of cytomegalovirus exposure and HLA in healthy donors. Broader study findings: An ancestry cluster, one associated with Asian ancestry, reportedly showed fewer N-insertions than the approximately 670-donor mean in a later analysis. Confirmation in vitro established that a few CMV-associated chains were specific for CMV antigens. In an earlier analysis, about 87% or about 30%: the productive usage of most TCR beta V segments.

Vbeta (60) and Jbeta (13) primers were used in the PCR. The method was immunoSEQ multiplex PCR; TCRdb's version includes in-frame clones alone and lacks a portion of them. The sample carries some 170,000 clones, 70% recorded once. CDR3 size: 13 residues. The germline CDR1 and CDR2 sequences are SGHVS and FNYEAQ. Between the trimmed V and J ends, which lost 4 bases and 5 bases, there was a span of 9 bases. About this clone itself: The antigen is not known.

The TCR originated in a man between 18 and 35 years old in good health and CMV-seropositive. The sample comprised PBMCs. The rearrangement joins TRBV7-6 to TRBJ2-1, with D perhaps matching TRBD2 (6 bases). DNA for the CDR3: TGTGCCAGCAGCTGGGCGGGGAACAATGAGCAGTTCTTC. Translating gives CASSWAGNNEQFF.